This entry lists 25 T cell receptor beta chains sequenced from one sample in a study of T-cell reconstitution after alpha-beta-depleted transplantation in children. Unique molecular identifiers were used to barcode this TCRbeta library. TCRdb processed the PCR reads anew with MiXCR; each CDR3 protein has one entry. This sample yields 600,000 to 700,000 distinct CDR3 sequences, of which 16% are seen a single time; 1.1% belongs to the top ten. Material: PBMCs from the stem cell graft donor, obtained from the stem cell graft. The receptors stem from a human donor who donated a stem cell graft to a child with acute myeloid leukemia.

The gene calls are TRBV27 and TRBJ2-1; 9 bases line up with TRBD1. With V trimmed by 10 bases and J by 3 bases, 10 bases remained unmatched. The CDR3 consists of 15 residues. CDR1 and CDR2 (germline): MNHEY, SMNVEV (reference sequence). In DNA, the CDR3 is TGTGCCACCCTCCCTACAGGGGGCTTCTACAATGAGCAGTTCTTC. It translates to CATLPTGGFYNEQFF.

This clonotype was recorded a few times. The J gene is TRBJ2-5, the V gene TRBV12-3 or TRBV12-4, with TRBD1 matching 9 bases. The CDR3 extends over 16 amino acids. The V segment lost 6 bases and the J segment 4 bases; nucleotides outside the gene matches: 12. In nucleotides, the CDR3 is TGTGCCAGCAGACCCGGGACAGGGCAACCGGGAGAGACCCAGTACTTC. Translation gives CASRPGTGQPGETQYF.

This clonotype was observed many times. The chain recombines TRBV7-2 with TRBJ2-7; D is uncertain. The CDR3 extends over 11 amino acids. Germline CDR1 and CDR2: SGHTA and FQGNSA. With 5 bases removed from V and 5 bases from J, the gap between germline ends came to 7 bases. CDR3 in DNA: TGTGCCAGCAGCGGGGATCACGAGCAGTACTTC. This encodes CASSGDHEQYF.

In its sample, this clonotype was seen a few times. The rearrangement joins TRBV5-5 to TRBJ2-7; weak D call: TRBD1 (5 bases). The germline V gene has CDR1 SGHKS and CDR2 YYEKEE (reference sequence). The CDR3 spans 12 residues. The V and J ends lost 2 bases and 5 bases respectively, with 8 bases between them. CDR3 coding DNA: TGTGCCAGCAGCTTACTGGACAACGAGCAGTACGTC. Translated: CASSLLDNEQYV.

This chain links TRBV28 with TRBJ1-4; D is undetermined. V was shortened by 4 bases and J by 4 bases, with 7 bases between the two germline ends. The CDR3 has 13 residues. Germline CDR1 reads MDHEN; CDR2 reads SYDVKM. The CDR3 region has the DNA TGTGCCAGCAGTTCGGCCTTTAATGAAAAACTGTTTTTT. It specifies CASSSAFNEKLFF. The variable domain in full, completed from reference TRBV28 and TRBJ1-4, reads DVKVTQSSRYLVKRTGEKVFLECVQDMDHENMFWYRQDPGLGLRLIYFSYDVKMKEKGDIPEGYSVSREKKERFSLILESASTNQTSMYLCASSSAFNEKLFFGSGTQLSVL.

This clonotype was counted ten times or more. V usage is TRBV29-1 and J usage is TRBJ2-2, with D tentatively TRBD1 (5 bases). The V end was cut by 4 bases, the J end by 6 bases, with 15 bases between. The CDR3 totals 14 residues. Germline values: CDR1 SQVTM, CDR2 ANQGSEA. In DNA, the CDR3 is TGCAGCGTTGGGAGCTGGGGCTCCTCCGGGGAGCTGTTTTTT. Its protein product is CSVGSWGSSGELFF.

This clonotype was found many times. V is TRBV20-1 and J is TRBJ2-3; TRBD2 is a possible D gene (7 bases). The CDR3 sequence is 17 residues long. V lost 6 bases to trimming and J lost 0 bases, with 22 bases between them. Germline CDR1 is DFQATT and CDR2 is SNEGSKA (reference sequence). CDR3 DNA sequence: TGCAGTGCCGAGGGGGGTTTCGGGACTACTAGCACAGATACGCAGTATTTT. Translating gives CSAEGGFGTTSTDTQYF.

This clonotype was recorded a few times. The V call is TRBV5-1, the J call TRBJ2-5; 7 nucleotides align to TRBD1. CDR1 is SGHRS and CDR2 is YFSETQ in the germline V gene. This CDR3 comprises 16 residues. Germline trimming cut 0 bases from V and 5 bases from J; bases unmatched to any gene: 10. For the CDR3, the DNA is TGCGCCAGCAGCTTGGCCCCGGACAGGATGGACGAGACCCAGTACTTC. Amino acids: CASSLAPDRMDETQYF.

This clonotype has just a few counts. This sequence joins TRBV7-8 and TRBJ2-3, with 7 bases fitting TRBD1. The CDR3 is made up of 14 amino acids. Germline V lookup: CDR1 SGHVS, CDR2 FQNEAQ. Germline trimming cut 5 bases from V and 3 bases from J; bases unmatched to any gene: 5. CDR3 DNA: TGTGCCAGCAGCCTACAGGGGAATACAGATACGCAGTATTTT. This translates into CASSLQGNTDTQYF.

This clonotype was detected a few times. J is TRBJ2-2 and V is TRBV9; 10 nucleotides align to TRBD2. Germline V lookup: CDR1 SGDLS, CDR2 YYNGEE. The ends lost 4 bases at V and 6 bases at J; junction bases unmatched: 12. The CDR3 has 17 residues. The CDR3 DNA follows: TGTGCCAGCAGCTCCTACGAGAGCGGGGGGGACGCCGGGGAGCTGTTTTTT. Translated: CASSSYESGGDAGELFF.

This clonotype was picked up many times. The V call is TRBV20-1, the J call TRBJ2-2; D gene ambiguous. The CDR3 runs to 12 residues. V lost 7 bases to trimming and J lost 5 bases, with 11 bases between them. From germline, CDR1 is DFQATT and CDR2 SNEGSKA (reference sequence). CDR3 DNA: TGCAGTGTGGCCCCCAATACCGGGGAGCTGTTTTTT. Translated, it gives CSVAPNTGELFF.

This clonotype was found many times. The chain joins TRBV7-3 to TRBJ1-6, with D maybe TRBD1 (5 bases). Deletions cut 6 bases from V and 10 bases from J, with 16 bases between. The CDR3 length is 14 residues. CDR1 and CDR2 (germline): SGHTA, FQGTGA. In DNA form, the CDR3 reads TGTGCCAGCAGTTCCGGGGGTGCAGGGTCACCCCTCCACTTT. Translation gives CASSSGGAGSPLHF.

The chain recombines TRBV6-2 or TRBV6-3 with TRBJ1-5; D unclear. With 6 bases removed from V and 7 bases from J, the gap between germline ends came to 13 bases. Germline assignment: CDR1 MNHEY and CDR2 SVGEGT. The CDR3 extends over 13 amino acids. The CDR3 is CASSPWNMQPQHF. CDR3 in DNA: TGTGCCAGCAGCCCGTGGAATATGCAGCCCCAGCATTTT.

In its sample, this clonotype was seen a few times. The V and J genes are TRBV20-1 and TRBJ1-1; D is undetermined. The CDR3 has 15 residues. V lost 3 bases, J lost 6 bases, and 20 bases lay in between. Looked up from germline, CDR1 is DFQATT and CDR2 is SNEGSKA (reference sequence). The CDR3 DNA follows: TGCAGTGCTAGTGGTCGGGTTTTAGCGAGCTCTGAAGCTTTCTTT. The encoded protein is CSASGRVLASSEAFF.

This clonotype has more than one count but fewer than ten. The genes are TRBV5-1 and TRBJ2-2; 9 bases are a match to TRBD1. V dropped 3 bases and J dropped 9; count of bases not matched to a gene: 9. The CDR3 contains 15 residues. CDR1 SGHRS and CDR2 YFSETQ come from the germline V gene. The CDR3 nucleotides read TGCGCCAGCAGCTCCTTCCGGGACAGGGACCGGGAGCTGTTTTTT. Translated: CASSSFRDRDRELFF.

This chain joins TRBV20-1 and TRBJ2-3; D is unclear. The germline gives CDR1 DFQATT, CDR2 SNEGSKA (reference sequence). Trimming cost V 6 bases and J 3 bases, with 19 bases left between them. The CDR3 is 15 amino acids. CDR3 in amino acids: CSARARYTLTDTQYF. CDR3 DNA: TGCAGTGCCCGCGCCAGATATACTTTAACAGATACGCAGTATTTT.

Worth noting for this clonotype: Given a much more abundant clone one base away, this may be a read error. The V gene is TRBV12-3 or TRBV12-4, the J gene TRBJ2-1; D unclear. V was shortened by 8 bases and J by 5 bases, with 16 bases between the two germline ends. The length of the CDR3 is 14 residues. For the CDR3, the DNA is TGTGCCAGCGGATTCAGGAGATCGCACAATGAGCAGTTCTTC. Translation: CASGFRRSHNEQFF.

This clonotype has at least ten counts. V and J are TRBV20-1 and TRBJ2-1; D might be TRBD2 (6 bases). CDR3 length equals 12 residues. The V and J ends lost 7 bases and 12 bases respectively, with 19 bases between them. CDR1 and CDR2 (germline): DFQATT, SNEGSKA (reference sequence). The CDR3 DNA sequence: TGCAGTGGCAGGGACTCCCAAGTAGGGCAGTTCTTC. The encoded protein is CSGRDSQVGQFF.

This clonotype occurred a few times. CDR3 residues: CASSQYEGYEQYF. CDR3 in DNA: TGTGCCAGCAGCCAATACGAGGGTTACGAGCAGTACTTC. The genes are TRBV3-1 and TRBJ2-7; D perhaps matches TRBD2 (5 bases). Germline CDR1 reads LGHDT; CDR2 reads YNNKEL (reference sequence). The CDR3 extends over 13 amino acids. V was trimmed by 2 bases and J by 4 bases, leaving 9 bases between them.

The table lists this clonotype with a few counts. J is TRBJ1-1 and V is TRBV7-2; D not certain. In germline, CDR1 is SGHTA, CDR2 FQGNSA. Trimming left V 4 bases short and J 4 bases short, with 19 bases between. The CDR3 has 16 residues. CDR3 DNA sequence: TGTGCCAGCAGCTCTCGAATCTCTGGGAGTGGCACTGAAGCTTTCTTT. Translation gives CASSSRISGSGTEAFF.

CDR3 loop: CSVEGTGFEQYF. CDR3 nucleotides: TGCAGCGTTGAGGGGACAGGGTTTGAGCAGTACTTC. V and J are TRBV29-1 and TRBJ2-7; 9 nucleotides align to TRBD1. CDR3 length equals 12 residues. Germline CDR1 is SQVTM and CDR2 is ANQGSEA. Trimming at V came to 3 bases and at J to 7 bases, leaving 4 bases not matched to a gene.

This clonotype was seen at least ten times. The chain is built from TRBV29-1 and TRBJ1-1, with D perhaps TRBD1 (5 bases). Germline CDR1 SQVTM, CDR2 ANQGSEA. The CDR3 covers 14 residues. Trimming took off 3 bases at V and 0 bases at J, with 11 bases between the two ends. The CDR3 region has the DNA TGCAGCGTTGACGCAGGGCCCATGAACACTGAAGCTTTCTTT. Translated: CSVDAGPMNTEAFF.

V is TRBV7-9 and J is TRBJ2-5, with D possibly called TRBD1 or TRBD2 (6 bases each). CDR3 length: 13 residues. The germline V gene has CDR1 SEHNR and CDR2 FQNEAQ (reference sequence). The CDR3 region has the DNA TGTGCGGGGGCTCCGGGGGCCCAAGAGACCCAGTACTTC. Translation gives CAGAPGAQETQYF.

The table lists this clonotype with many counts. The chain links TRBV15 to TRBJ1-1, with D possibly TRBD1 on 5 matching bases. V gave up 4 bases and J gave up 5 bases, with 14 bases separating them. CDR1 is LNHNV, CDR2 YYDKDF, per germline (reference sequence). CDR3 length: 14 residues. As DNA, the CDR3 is TGTGCCACCAGCATTAGGGACGTGGGGACTGAAGCTTTCTTT. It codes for CATSIRDVGTEAFF.

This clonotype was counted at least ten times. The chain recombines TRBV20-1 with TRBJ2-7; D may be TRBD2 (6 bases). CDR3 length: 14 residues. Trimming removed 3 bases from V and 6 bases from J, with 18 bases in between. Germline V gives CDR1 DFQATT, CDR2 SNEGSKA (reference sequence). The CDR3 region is CSASRGGFGGEQYV. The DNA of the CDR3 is TGCAGTGCTAGCCGGGGAGGATTCGGGGGCGAGCAGTACGTC.